This T cell receptor (beta chain) was retrieved from a study of blood T cells in healthy people across ages. Study findings and constraints: As naive T cell percentage varied, TCR beta diversity correlated strongly with it. Fewer expanded clones and more diversity marked long-lived versus aged donors.

Then a second PCR, running about 6 to 12 cycles, was carried out with a sample-barcoded 5' primer and a J-beta primer mix. TCRdb itself ran the 5' RACE reads through MiXCR, one entry per CDR3 protein. Of about 400,000 distinct CDR3 sequences in the sample, more than 45% are singletons; the top ten hold 50% to 65%. The germline V and J ends were trimmed by 3 bases and 7 bases, with 13 bases remaining between them. CDR3 length: 13 residues. This clonotype appeared a few times. Its antigen is undetermined. Total RNA extracted from each sample amounted to at least 6 micrograms. The source is a man in his 60s in good health. This chain links TRBV12-3 or TRBV12-4 with TRBJ2-7; D is unclear. What was sequenced was blood. CDR3 coding DNA: TGTGCCAGCAGTTTTAAGGGTGGTGGGGAGCAGTACTTC. Translation gives CASSFKGGGEQYF.